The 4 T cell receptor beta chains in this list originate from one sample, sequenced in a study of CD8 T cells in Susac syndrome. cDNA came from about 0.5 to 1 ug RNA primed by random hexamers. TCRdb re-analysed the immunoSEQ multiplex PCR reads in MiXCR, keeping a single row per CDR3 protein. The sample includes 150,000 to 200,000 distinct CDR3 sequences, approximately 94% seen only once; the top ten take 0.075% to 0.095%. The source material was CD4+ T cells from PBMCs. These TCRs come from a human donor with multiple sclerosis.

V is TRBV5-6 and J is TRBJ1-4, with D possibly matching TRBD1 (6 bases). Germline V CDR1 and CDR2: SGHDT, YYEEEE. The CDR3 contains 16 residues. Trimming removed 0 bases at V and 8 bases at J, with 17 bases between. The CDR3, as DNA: TGTGCCAGCAGCTTGGGTTCCGGGGGCGTAGGAGAAAAACTGTTTTTT. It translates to CASSLGSGGVGEKLFF.

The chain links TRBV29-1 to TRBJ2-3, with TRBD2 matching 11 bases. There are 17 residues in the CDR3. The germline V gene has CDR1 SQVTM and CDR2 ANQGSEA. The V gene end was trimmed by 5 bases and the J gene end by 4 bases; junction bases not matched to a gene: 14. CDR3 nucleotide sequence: TGCAGCGTTTGGACACTTAGCGGGAGGGCCTTCCCAGATACGCAGTATTTT. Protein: CSVWTLSGRAFPDTQYF.

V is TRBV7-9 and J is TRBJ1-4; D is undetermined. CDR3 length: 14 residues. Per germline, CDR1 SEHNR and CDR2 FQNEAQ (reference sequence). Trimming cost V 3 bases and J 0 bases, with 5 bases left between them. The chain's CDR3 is CASSFFATNEKLFF. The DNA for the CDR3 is TGTGCCAGCAGCTTTTTCGCAACTAATGAAAAACTGTTTTTT.

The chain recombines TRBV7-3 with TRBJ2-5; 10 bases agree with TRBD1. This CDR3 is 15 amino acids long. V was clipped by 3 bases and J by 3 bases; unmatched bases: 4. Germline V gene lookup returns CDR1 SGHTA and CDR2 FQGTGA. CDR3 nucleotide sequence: TGTGCCAGCAGCTTTTTCGGGACAGGGGAAGAGACCCAGTACTTC. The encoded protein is CASSFFGTGEETQYF.